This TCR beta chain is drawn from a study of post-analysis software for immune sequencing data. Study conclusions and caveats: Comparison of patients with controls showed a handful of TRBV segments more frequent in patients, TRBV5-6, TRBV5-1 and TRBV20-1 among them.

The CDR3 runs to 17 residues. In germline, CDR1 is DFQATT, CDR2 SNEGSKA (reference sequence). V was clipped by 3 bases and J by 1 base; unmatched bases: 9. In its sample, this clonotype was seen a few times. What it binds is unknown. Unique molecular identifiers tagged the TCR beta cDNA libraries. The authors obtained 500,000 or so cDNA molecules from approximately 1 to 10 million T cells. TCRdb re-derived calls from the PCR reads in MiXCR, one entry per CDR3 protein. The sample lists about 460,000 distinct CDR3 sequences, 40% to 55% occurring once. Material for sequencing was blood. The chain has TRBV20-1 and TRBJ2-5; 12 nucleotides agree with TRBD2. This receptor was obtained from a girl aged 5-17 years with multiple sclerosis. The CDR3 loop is CSASRGGLAGIQETQYF. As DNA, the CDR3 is TGCAGTGCTAGTCGAGGTGGACTAGCGGGAATCCAAGAGACCCAGTACTTC.